Below, 5 T cell receptor beta chains from the same sample are listed, as sequenced in a study of cytomegalovirus exposure and HLA in healthy donors (dated by TCRdb to between 2016 and 2019). Libraries were constructed by the immunoSEQ multiplex PCR assay. TCRdb provides this immuneACCESS table in a form limited to in-frame rearrangements. Some clones are lacking; in checked studies, under half of them reflect an unresolved V gene, and why the rest are absent is not known. This sample holds about 120,000 clones; around 85% were observed only once. Under 2.5% of the sample belongs to the ten largest clones. The sample was PBMCs. These receptors came from a woman in her twenties or thirties in good health and CMV-seronegative.

This chain joins TRBV2 and TRBJ1-2; 11 bases match TRBD1. The germline V gene has CDR1 SNHLY and CDR2 FYNNEI. The CDR3 covers 14 residues. The ends lost 6 bases at V and 4 bases at J; junction bases unmatched: 4. The CDR3 sequence is CASSGQGAGYGYTF. The CDR3 DNA reads as TGTGCCAGCAGCGGACAGGGGGCCGGCTATGGCTACACCTTC.

The V and J genes are TRBV7-9 and TRBJ2-3, with TRBD1 matching over 7 bases. The length of the CDR3 is 15 residues. The germline V gene encodes CDR1 SEHNR and CDR2 FQNEAQ (reference sequence). Trimming at V came to 5 bases and at J to 1 base, leaving 6 bases not matched to a gene. Here the CDR3 reads CASSPWTGGTDTQYF. The CDR3 DNA is TGTGCCAGCAGCCCATGGACAGGAGGCACAGATACGCAGTATTTT.

V is TRBV6-5 and J is TRBJ1-3; D uncertain. The CDR3 runs to 16 residues. Trimming cost V 4 bases and J 1 base, with 14 bases left between them. CDR1 and CDR2 (germline): MNHEY, SVGAGI. The chain's CDR3 is CASSSKALLSGNTIYF. The CDR3 coding sequence is TGTGCCAGCAGTTCGAAGGCACTATTGTCTGGAAACACCATATATTTT.

CDR3 nucleotide sequence: TGTGCCAGCAGGGGAGGGATATACCGCGAGACAGATACGCAGTATTTT. Protein: CASRGGIYRETDTQYF. J is TRBJ2-3 and V is TRBV2, with 7 bases matching TRBD2. V was clipped by 6 bases and J by 3 bases; unmatched bases: 12. This CDR3 region has 16 residues. Per germline, CDR1 SNHLY and CDR2 FYNNEI.

The genes are TRBV11-3 and TRBJ2-5; 7 bases match TRBD1. The ends lost 4 bases at V and 3 bases at J; junction bases unmatched: 2. The CDR3 is 13 amino acids. Per the germline V gene, CDR1 is SGHNT and CDR2 is YENEEA. CDR3 nucleotides: TGTGCCAGCAGCTCTGGGACAGAAGAGACCCAGTACTTC. It codes for CASSSGTEETQYF.